The rows below give T cell receptor beta chains drawn from one sample of a study of response to subunit inactivated influenza vaccine. From the RT-PCR reads, TCRdb called clonotypes with MiXCR, one entry per CDR3 protein. This repertoire shows about 500,000 distinct CDR3 sequences, about 15% found once; its top ten account for roughly 3.1%. The sample in question was CD4+ T cells sorted from PBMCs, obtained about 23 months after vaccination. All receptors derive from a man aged 50-75 years who received an inactivated influenza vaccine. The CDR3 runs from the conserved cysteine through the conserved F or W. A D gene is named only where the DNA matches it firmly. Expanded clones are given a class, and other clones once, few, many or no size at all.

TRBV7-9	-	few	TRBJ2-2	TGTGCCAGCAGCACTAAAGCGGAGTTGAACACCGGGGAGCTGTTTTTT	CASSTKAELNTGELFF
TRBV20-1	TRBD2	few	TRBJ2-1	TGCAGTGCTAGGCCGGGGGAGGGCTCCTACAATGAGCAGTTCTTC	CSARPGEGSYNEQFF
TRBV6-5	-	-	TRBJ2-3	TGTGCCAGCAGTTACGAGTCGGGGGGCACAGATACGCAGTATTTT	CASSYESGGTDTQYF
TRBV7-2	TRBD2	-	TRBJ2-2	TGTGCCAGCAGCTTAGGCCCTAGCGGGAGCCCCGGGGAGCTGTTTTTT	CASSLGPSGSPGELFF
TRBV28	TRBD2	-	TRBJ2-7	TGTGCCACCGGGCGGGGGGAGATCGACGAGCAGTACTTC	CATGRGEIDEQYF
TRBV7-9	-	-	TRBJ2-3	TGTGCCAGCAGCAGAGATGGTACGACCTCGGATACGCAGTATTTT	CASSRDGTTSDTQYF
TRBV5-1	TRBD1	-	TRBJ1-1	TGCGCCAGCAGCTTGAGGACAGGGGCCACTGAAGCTTTCTTT	CASSLRTGATEAFF
TRBV5-8	-	few	TRBJ2-5	TGTGCCAGCAGCTTTTCCTCGACAGTCGGCGAGACCCAGTACTTC	CASSFSSTVGETQYF
TRBV18	-	few	TRBJ2-5	TGTGCCAGCTCGCCTGAATCTGGTGGAGAGACCCAGTACTTC	CASSPESGGETQYF
TRBV20-1	-	once	TRBJ2-1	TGCAGTGCTAGAAGTCAGACTATGTACAATGAGCAGTTCTTC	CSARSQTMYNEQFF
TRBV7-2	-	few	TRBJ1-2	TGTGCCAGCAGCCTTATAGTAATGGGCTATGGCTACACCTTC	CASSLIVMGYGYTF
TRBV3-1	-	few	TRBJ1-2	TGTGCCAGCAGCCAAAGACGGACTGGAGGCTACACCTTC	CASSQRRTGGYTF
TRBV7-2	-	-	TRBJ2-2	TGTGCCAGCAGCTTAGGAACAGCATCCGGGGAGCTGTTTTTT	CASSLGTASGELFF
TRBV19	-	-	TRBJ2-6	TGTGCCAGTACCTGGGCAGGGCCAATCTCTGGGGCCAACGTCCTGACTTTC	CASTWAGPISGANVLTF
TRBV10-3	TRBD2	-	TRBJ2-5	TGTGCCATCAAGGGCGGGAGAGGGGAGACCCAGTACTTC	CAIKGGRGETQYF
TRBV20-1	-	few	TRBJ2-1	TGCAGTGCGAAAGGACAGCTGGGCGAGCAGTTCTTC	CSAKGQLGEQFF
TRBV24-1	-	-	TRBJ2-2	TGTGCCACCAGTGATGTCTCCGCGGTCGGGGAGCTGTTTTTT	CATSDVSAVGELFF
TRBV20-1	-	few	TRBJ1-5	TGCAGTGCTAGAAATCTTTACAATCAGCCCCAGCATTTT	CSARNLYNQPQHF
TRBV2	-	-	TRBJ1-3	TGTGGCAGCAGTGCCCTAGGGTCCTCTGGAAACACCATATATTTT	CGSSALGSSGNTIYF
TRBV6-6	-	few	TRBJ2-2	TGTGCCCTGGGATGGGGCACCGGGGAGCTGTTTTTT	CALGWGTGELFF
TRBV20-1	-	few	TRBJ1-2	TGCAGTGCTCTCAGGACAGCGCGCTATGGCTACACCTTC	CSALRTARYGYTF
TRBV7-2	-	many	TRBJ2-2	TGTGCCAGCAGCCCCGGGTCCGGGGAGCTGTTTTTT	CASSPGSGELFF
TRBV3-1	-	many	TRBJ1-2	TGTGCCAGCAGCCAGAGGGGGGGGTATGGCTACACCTTC	CASSQRGGYGYTF
TRBV11-2	TRBD2	few	TRBJ2-3	TGTGCCAGCAGCTTTACTAGCGGGAGGGCCTCAGATACGCAGTATTTT	CASSFTSGRASDTQYF
TRBV7-2	TRBD2	-	TRBJ2-2	TGTGCCAGCAGCGAATTTAGCGGGATCACCGGGGAGCTGTTTTTT	CASSEFSGITGELFF
TRBV9	TRBD1	-	TRBJ1-3	TGTGCCAGCAGCTGGGGGACAGGGGGAAACACCATATATTTT	CASSWGTGGNTIYF
TRBV7-2	-	many	TRBJ2-2	TGTGCCAGCAGCTTATTGATGGGCGGGGAGCTGTTTTTT	CASSLLMGGELFF
TRBV9	-	-	TRBJ2-1	TGTGCCAGCAGCGCAGAACAGGGTTCCTACAATGAGCAGTTCTTC	CASSAEQGSYNEQFF
TRBV20-1	TRBD2	-	TRBJ2-3	TGCAGTGCTAGGGCGGGAGTGGGTACAGATACGCAGTATTTT	CSARAGVGTDTQYF
TRBV5-4	-	few	TRBJ1-2	TGTGCCAGCAGCTTGCAGGCCGACTATGGCTACACCTTC	CASSLQADYGYTF
TRBV10-3	TRBD1	many	TRBJ1-2	TGTGCCATCAGCGCCGGGAGACAGGGGGACGTCGGCTACACCTTC	CAISAGRQGDVGYTF
TRBV7-2	-	-	TRBJ2-3	TGTGCCAGCAGCTTAGCTGGCCCCACTCGCTCAGATACGCAGTATTTT	CASSLAGPTRSDTQYF
TRBV12-3/TRBV12-4	TRBD2	few	TRBJ2-3	TGTGCCAGCAGTTATAGCGGGGGAGTCACAGATACGCAGTATTTT	CASSYSGGVTDTQYF
TRBV3-1	-	few	TRBJ2-1	TGTGCCAGCAGCCGATCCTTTCCGGGACAATACAATGAGCAGTTCTTC	CASSRSFPGQYNEQFF
TRBV5-1	TRBD1	few	TRBJ2-7	TGCGCCAGCAGCTCGTCCGGGACAGGGGGCTCCGAGCAGTACTTC	CASSSSGTGGSEQYF
TRBV27	TRBD1	-	TRBJ1-2	TGTGCCAGCAGTTGGGACAGGGGCCAATACTATGGCTACACCTTC	CASSWDRGQYYGYTF
TRBV5-1	-	many	TRBJ2-2	TGCGCCAGCAGCTCCCCGGGACTGCCCTTCCCCTCAACAAACACCGGGGAGCTGTTTTTT	CASSSPGLPFPSTNTGELFF
TRBV5-1	-	-	TRBJ1-5	TGCGCCAGCAGCTTAGACAGCATGGGCAATCAGCCCCAGCATTTT	CASSLDSMGNQPQHF
TRBV3-1	-	few	TRBJ2-5	TGTGCCAGCAGCCAAGGTGGCAGGGGAGGATATGAGACCCAGTACTTC	CASSQGGRGGYETQYF
TRBV12-3/TRBV12-4	-	-	TRBJ1-6	TGTGCCAGCAGTTTCGTACTGACTAATTCACCCCTCCACTTT	CASSFVLTNSPLHF
TRBV5-1	-	few	TRBJ2-2	TGCGCCAGCAGCTTGGGGGACGGGGAGCTGTTTTTT	CASSLGDGELFF
TRBV4-3	-	-	TRBJ2-1	TGCGCCAGCAGCCAAAGCGCCTCCACAGAGCAGTTCTTC	CASSQSASTEQFF
TRBV7-8	-	few	TRBJ2-1	TGTGCCAGCAGCTCACGGGTTGCCGGGGGCAATGAGCAGTTCTTC	CASSSRVAGGNEQFF
TRBV4-3	-	-	TRBJ2-1	TGCGCCAGCAGCCAAGGCCGACCTAGTGGGAGATACAATGAGCAGTTCTTC	CASSQGRPSGRYNEQFF
TRBV7-2	-	few	TRBJ2-5	TGTGCCAGCAGCTTTATCAAATTAGAGACCCAGTACTTC	CASSFIKLETQYF
TRBV7-2	-	many	TRBJ2-1	TGTGCCAGCAGCTTATTCTCGCATGAGCAGTTCTTC	CASSLFSHEQFF
TRBV5-6	-	-	TRBJ2-1	TGTGCCAGCAGCTTGCCAGAATCGGTGGGCGATGAGCAGTTCTTC	CASSLPESVGDEQFF
TRBV12-3/TRBV12-4	-	many	TRBJ2-7	TGTGCCAGCAGTTTAAGCGCGTCCTACGAGCAGTACTTC	CASSLSASYEQYF
TRBV25-1	-	few	TRBJ2-3	TGTGCCAGCAGTGAATTATTAGGAGGTACGCAGTATTTT	CASSELLGGTQYF
TRBV20-1	TRBD1	-	TRBJ2-3	TGCAGTGCCACCGGGACAGCGAATACAGATACGCAGTATTTT	CSATGTANTDTQYF
TRBV20-1	-	few	TRBJ2-7	TGCAGTGCTAGAGGGGACAACGAGCAGTACTTC	CSARGDNEQYF
TRBV12-3/TRBV12-4	-	-	TRBJ2-1	TGTGCCAGCAGTTTTACAGTCGGGGAGCAGTTCTTC	CASSFTVGEQFF
TRBV20-1	-	-	TRBJ1-5	TGCAGTGCTACTATGGCCGGCGGAGAGTATCAGCCCCAGCATTTT	CSATMAGGEYQPQHF
TRBV5-1	-	few	TRBJ1-1	TGCGCCAGCAATGTAGGGGAGAACACTGAAGCTTTCTTT	CASNVGENTEAFF
TRBV7-7	-	many	TRBJ2-6	TGTGCCAGCAGCCCTAGTACTGGGGCCAACGTCCTGACTTTC	CASSPSTGANVLTF
TRBV2	TRBD1	few	TRBJ1-1	TGTGCCAGCTTACCAAGGTCAGGGGGCGCGACTGAAGCTTTCTTT	CASLPRSGGATEAFF
TRBV20-1	-	few	TRBJ2-7	TGCAGTGCTAGAGTGCGCAGGGAGGTCGAGCAGTACTTC	CSARVRREVEQYF
TRBV9	TRBD2	-	TRBJ2-3	TGTGCCAGCAGCGCAATAGCGGGGGGGCGGACAGATACGCAGTATTTT	CASSAIAGGRTDTQYF
TRBV7-2	TRBD2	-	TRBJ2-5	TGTGCCAGCAGTCCTCAAGCGGGAGGCCTCCAAGAGACCCAGTACTTC	CASSPQAGGLQETQYF